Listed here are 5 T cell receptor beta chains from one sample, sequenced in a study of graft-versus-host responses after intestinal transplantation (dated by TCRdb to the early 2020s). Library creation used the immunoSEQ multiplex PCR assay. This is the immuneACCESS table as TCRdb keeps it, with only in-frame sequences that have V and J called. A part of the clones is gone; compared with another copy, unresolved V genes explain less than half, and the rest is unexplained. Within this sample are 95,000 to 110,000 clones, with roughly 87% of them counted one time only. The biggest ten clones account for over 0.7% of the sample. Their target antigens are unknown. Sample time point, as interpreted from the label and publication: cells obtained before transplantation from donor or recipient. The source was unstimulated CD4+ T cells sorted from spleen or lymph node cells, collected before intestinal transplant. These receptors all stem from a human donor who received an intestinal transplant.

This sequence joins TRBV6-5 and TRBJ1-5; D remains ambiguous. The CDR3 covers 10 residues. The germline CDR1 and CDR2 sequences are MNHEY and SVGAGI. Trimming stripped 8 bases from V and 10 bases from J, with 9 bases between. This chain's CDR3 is CASGELPQHF. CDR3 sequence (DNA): TGTGCCAGCGGAGAGTTACCCCAGCATTTT.

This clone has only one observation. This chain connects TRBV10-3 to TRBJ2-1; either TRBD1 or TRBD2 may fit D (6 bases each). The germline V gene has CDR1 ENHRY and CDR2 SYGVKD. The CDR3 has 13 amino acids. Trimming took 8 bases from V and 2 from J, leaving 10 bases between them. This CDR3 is CAIEGGTYNEQFF. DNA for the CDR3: TGTGCCATCGAGGGGGGCACCTACAATGAGCAGTTCTTC.

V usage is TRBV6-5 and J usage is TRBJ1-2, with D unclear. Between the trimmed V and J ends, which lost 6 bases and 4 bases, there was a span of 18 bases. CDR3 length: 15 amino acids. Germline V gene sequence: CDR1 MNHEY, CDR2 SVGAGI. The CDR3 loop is CASRVEQWRGYGYTF. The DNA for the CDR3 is TGTGCCAGCAGGGTTGAACAGTGGAGAGGCTATGGCTACACCTTC.

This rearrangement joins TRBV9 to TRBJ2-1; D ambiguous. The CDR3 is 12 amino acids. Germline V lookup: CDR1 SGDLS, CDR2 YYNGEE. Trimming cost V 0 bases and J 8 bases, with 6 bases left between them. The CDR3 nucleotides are TGTGCCAGCAGCGTAGAGCGAGATGAGCAGTTCTTC. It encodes CASSVERDEQFF.

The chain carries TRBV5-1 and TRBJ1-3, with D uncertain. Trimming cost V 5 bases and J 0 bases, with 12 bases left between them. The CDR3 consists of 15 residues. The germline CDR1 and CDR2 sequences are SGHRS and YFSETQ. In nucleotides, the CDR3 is TGCGCCAGCAGTGCCTCCGCCGTCTCTGGAAACACCATATATTTT. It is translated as CASSASAVSGNTIYF.